Listed here are 19 T cell receptor beta chains from one sample, sequenced in a study of T cell repertoires in cytomegalovirus infection. TCRdb re-called the reads through MiXCR, storing one row per CDR3 protein. The sample lists roughly 100,000 distinct CDR3 sequences, approximately 15% occurring once. Material: PBMCs. These receptors were collected from a human donor in good health (CMV status not recorded). Some clones in this sample may be carry-over from other donors' samples.

This clonotype occurred a few times. The CDR3: CASSYSLAELEAFF. CDR3 sequence (DNA): TGTGCCAGCAGTTACTCGTTAGCGGAGCTTGAAGCTTTCTTT. V usage is TRBV6-5 and J usage is TRBJ1-1; no definite D call. Germline V gene data show CDR1 as MNHEY and CDR2 as SVGAGI. Trimming shortened V by 0 bases and J by 7 bases, and 12 bases separated the two germline ends. CDR3 length: 14 residues.

This clonotype was detected only a few times. The chain joins TRBV19 to TRBJ2-1; D might be TRBD2 (6 bases). CDR1 LNHDA and CDR2 SQIVND come from the germline V gene (reference sequence). Deletions cut 1 base from V and 0 bases from J, with 19 bases between. This CDR3 is built from 19 residues. Here the CDR3 reads CASSIGRGNLKTSYNEQFF. The CDR3 nucleotides are TGTGCCAGTAGTATAGGGAGGGGAAACCTGAAGACCTCCTACAATGAGCAGTTCTTC.

The genes are TRBV6-6 and TRBJ1-5; D perhaps matches TRBD1 (5 bases). The length of the CDR3 is 14 residues. Trimming stripped 8 bases from V and 7 bases from J, with 18 bases between. Germline CDR1 and CDR2: MNHNY and SVGAGI (reference sequence). This CDR3 reads CASPGPTLRQPQHF. The CDR3 coding sequence is TGTGCCAGCCCGGGGCCTACCCTAAGGCAGCCCCAGCATTTT.

This clonotype was counted only a few times. V usage is TRBV7-9 and J usage is TRBJ1-1; 7 bases align to TRBD1. The ends lost 5 bases at V and 6 bases at J; junction bases unmatched: 9. The CDR3 sequence is 14 residues long. CDR1 and CDR2 from the germline V gene are SEHNR and FQNEAQ (reference sequence). CDR3 sequence (DNA): TGTGCCAGCAGCGACGACAGGGTTTTGGCTGAAGCTTTCTTT. Residues: CASSDDRVLAEAFF.

This clonotype was seen repeatedly, ten times or more. The chain couples TRBV7-8 to TRBJ1-1; D remains ambiguous. There are 14 residues in the CDR3. The germline gives CDR1 SGHVS, CDR2 FQNEAQ. V dropped 1 base and J dropped 1 base, with 7 bases sitting between them. CDR3 nucleotides: TGTGCCAGCAGCTTAGTTATGTCGAACACTGAAGCTTTCTTT. This gives the protein CASSLVMSNTEAFF. The full variable domain, in which reference TRBV7-8 and TRBJ1-1 provide the parts outside the CDR3, is GAGVSQSPRYKVAKRGQDVALRCDPISGHVSLFWYQQALGQGPEFLTYFQNEAQLDKSGLPSDRFFAERPEGSVSTLKIQRTQQEDSAVYLCASSLVMSNTEAFFGQGTRLTVV.

The J gene is TRBJ2-3, the V gene TRBV6-5, with D tentatively TRBD2 (5 bases). Between the trimmed V and J ends, which lost 11 bases and 2 bases, there was a span of 14 bases. The CDR3 contains 13 residues. CDR1 and CDR2 from the germline V gene are MNHEY and SVGAGI. The CDR3 spells CASGISPTDTQYF. The DNA of the CDR3 is TGTGCCTCCGGGATCTCACCCACAGATACGCAGTATTTT.

This clonotype was detected ten times or more. The chain combines TRBV7-2 with TRBJ1-4, with D uncertain. Germline loops: CDR1 SGHTA, CDR2 FQGNSA. V lost 5 bases, J lost 4 bases, and 8 bases lay in between. This CDR3 spans 13 amino acids. The CDR3 is CASSQLNNEKLFF. The CDR3 region has the DNA TGTGCCAGCAGCCAACTCAATAATGAAAAACTGTTTTTT.

This clonotype was seen a few times. Here the CDR3 DNA reads TGTGCCACCAGCAGTTCGGCGGGTTGGAATTCACCCCTCCACTTT. Amino acids: CATSSSAGWNSPLHF. This rearrangement joins TRBV15 to TRBJ1-6; no clear D gene. The CDR3 contains 15 residues. V gave up 3 bases and J gave up 7 bases, with 13 bases separating them. From germline, CDR1 is LNHNV and CDR2 YYDKDF (reference sequence). The complete variable domain, with remaining parts taken from reference TRBV15 and TRBJ1-6, reads DAMVIQNPRYQVTQFGKPVTLSCSQTLNHNVMYWYQQKSSQAPKLLFHYYDKDFNNEADTPDNFQSRRPNTSFCFLDIRSPGLGDTAMYLCATSSSAGWNSPLHFGNGTRLTVT.

The chain joins TRBV20-1 to TRBJ2-4; D tentatively reads TRBD1 or TRBD2 (5 bases each). The ends were cut back, 0 bases at V and 2 bases at J, with 14 bases in the middle. CDR3 length: 16 amino acids. CDR1 and CDR2 from the germline V gene are DFQATT and SNEGSKA (reference sequence). CDR3 residues: CSARDQRGFSKNIQYF. The DNA of the CDR3 is TGCAGTGCTAGAGATCAGAGGGGTTTTTCCAAAAACATTCAGTACTTC.

V is TRBV4-3 and J is TRBJ2-3; the D gene is possibly TRBD2 (5 bases). The germline V and J ends were trimmed by 0 bases and 1 base, with 5 bases remaining between them. Germline V CDR1 and CDR2: LGHNA, YSLEER. The CDR3 contains 14 residues. This chain's CDR3 is CASSQDGGTDTQYF. CDR3 DNA: TGCGCCAGCAGCCAAGACGGGGGCACAGATACGCAGTATTTT.

This clonotype occurred many times. The chain is built from TRBV5-5 and TRBJ2-1; 11 bases agree with TRBD1. V lost 2 bases to trimming and J lost 7 bases; unmatched junction nucleotides: 5. The CDR3 consists of 15 residues. Germline loops: CDR1 SGHKS, CDR2 YYEKEE (reference sequence). CDR3 protein: CASSFGDRGLNEQFF. The CDR3 DNA is TGTGCCAGCAGCTTCGGGGACAGGGGGTTAAATGAGCAGTTCTTC.

This clonotype was observed a handful of times. J is TRBJ2-7 and V is TRBV20-1, with 9 bases that match TRBD2. The V gene's germline CDR1 is DFQATT and CDR2 SNEGSKA (reference sequence). CDR3 size: 15 residues. The V segment lost 0 bases and the J segment 2 bases; nucleotides outside the gene matches: 5. CDR3 nucleotides: TGCAGTGCTAGAGAAAGCGGGGGGAGAACCTACGAGCAGTACTTC. This translates into CSARESGGRTYEQYF.

The J gene is TRBJ2-3, the V gene TRBV4-1, with D perhaps TRBD1 (6 bases). V gave up 6 bases and J gave up 0 bases, with 16 bases separating them. Germline assignment: CDR1 MGHRA and CDR2 YSYEKL. This CDR3 is 16 amino acids long. The CDR3 region has the DNA TGCGCCAGCAGGTCAATACAGGGAAGAAGCACAGATACGCAGTATTTT. Translated: CASRSIQGRSTDTQYF.

The V gene is TRBV2, the J gene TRBJ1-1; no clear D. The CDR3 is 17 amino acids. Germline V gene data show CDR1 as SNHLY and CDR2 as FYNNEI. V lost 6 bases, J lost 0 bases, and 20 bases lay in between. This CDR3 reads CASSLEVKGWMNTEAFF. CDR3 coding DNA: TGTGCCAGCAGCCTGGAGGTCAAAGGGTGGATGAACACTGAAGCTTTCTTT.

J is TRBJ2-2 and V is TRBV20-1, with D perhaps TRBD1 (5 bases). The CDR3 runs 14 residues. CDR1 is DFQATT and CDR2 is SNEGSKA in the germline V gene (reference sequence). V lost 5 bases, J lost 3 bases, and 13 bases lay in between. This CDR3 reads CSARYEGDTGELFF. The CDR3 region has the DNA TGCAGTGCTCGCTACGAAGGGGACACCGGGGAGCTGTTTTTT.

This clonotype was seen ten or more times. The chain is built from TRBV11-2 and TRBJ2-1, with 9 positions matching TRBD2. The CDR3 spans 17 residues. Trimming took 4 bases from V and 0 from J; bases not matched to a gene: 7. Germline-derived CDR1 and CDR2 are SGHAT and FQNNGV. The CDR3 DNA reads as TGTGCCAGCAGCTCCCCCAGGCGGGGGGGCTCCTACAATGAGCAGTTCTTC. Protein sequence: CASSSPRRGGSYNEQFF.

This clonotype was detected ten times or more. This chain joins TRBV4-1 and TRBJ2-7, with a tentative D call TRBD2 (5 bases). Trimming took off 4 bases at V and 2 bases at J, with 9 bases between the two ends. The CDR3 length is 13 residues. CDR1 is MGHRA, CDR2 YSYEKL, per germline. The CDR3 DNA follows: TGCGCCAGCAGCCCAGCCGGGACCTACGAGCAGTACTTC. Amino acid sequence: CASSPAGTYEQYF.

CDR3: CASSVGRGGYGYTF. The CDR3 DNA reads as TGTGCCAGCAGCGTAGGGAGGGGTGGCTATGGCTACACCTTC. This sequence joins TRBV9 and TRBJ1-2; possible D gene TRBD1, 5 bases. V lost 0 bases and J lost 4, with 10 bases in between. The CDR3 extends over 14 amino acids. Germline V gene data show CDR1 as SGDLS and CDR2 as YYNGEE.

This clonotype was recorded many times. The V and J genes are TRBV28 and TRBJ1-2, with D perhaps TRBD1 (6 bases). Germline V gives CDR1 MDHEN, CDR2 SYDVKM. Between the trimmed V and J ends, which lost 11 bases and 4 bases, there was a span of 14 bases. This CDR3 has 12 amino acids. As DNA, the CDR3 is TGTGCCGCTCAGGGGAGTCCCTATGGCTACACCTTC. Its translation is CAAQGSPYGYTF.